A selection of T cell receptor beta chains follows, all from one sample in a study of cytomegalovirus exposure and HLA in healthy donors. Clones were read by immunoSEQ multiplex PCR, and TCRdb kept only the in-frame ones, dropping some. The sample holds 100,000 to 150,000 clones, approximately 77% seen once. The specimen sequenced was PBMCs. The origin of the receptors is a man aged 18 to 35 in good health and CMV-seronegative. Each CDR3 is given with its conserved first and last residue.

V gene	J gene	CDR3 protein
TRBV14	TRBJ2-5	CASSRYDFQKETQYF
TRBV18	TRBJ2-3	CASSPGTDTQYF
TRBV14	TRBJ2-1	CASSHHTRRGANEQFF
TRBV5-1	TRBJ1-2	CASSLVGGSYGYTF
TRBV14	TRBJ2-3	CASSRISGGAGTDTQYF
TRBV5-1	TRBJ1-3	CASSGEGLSGNTIYF
TRBV19	TRBJ1-2	CASSIDTQGKNGYTF
TRBV5-1	TRBJ1-4	CASSSKGVWDEKLFF
TRBV6-5	TRBJ2-7	CASSYVGSTSYEQYF
TRBV27	TRBJ2-3	CASSSLGGWNTDTQYF
TRBV6-5	TRBJ1-1	CASRGTGVNTEAFF
TRBV7-2	TRBJ2-7	CASSLVATGGGEQYF
TRBV7-2	TRBJ2-3	CASSLLGGAADTQYF
TRBV5-1	TRBJ2-5	CASSLARAGGRQETQYF
TRBV4-2	TRBJ1-2	CASSQGQGFNYGYTF
TRBV7-8	TRBJ1-3	CASSRSGNTIYF
TRBV7-8	TRBJ1-5	CASSLDSRNQPQHF
TRBV6-1	TRBJ1-4	CASTMTGTTNEKLFF
TRBV19	TRBJ1-6	CASRRTGSNSPLHF
TRBV6-1	TRBJ1-1	CASSLTWDKKAFF
TRBV13	TRBJ2-1	CASSLGGGVQGEQFF
TRBV11-2	TRBJ2-7	CASSFQGDLNYEQYF
TRBV5-1	TRBJ2-2	CASSLTAGGNTGELFF
TRBV13	TRBJ2-3	CASSLGTGERDTQYF
TRBV5-1	TRBJ2-2	CASTLGGRTTGELFF
TRBV7-9	TRBJ2-2	CASSLIAGGSSGELFF
TRBV6-5	TRBJ1-6	CASNEYREGRPLHF
TRBV2	TRBJ2-3	CASSSGRGATDTQYF
TRBV7-3	TRBJ1-1	CASSAGTGEAFF
TRBV19	TRBJ1-5	CASSIAPGQFSYSNQPQHF